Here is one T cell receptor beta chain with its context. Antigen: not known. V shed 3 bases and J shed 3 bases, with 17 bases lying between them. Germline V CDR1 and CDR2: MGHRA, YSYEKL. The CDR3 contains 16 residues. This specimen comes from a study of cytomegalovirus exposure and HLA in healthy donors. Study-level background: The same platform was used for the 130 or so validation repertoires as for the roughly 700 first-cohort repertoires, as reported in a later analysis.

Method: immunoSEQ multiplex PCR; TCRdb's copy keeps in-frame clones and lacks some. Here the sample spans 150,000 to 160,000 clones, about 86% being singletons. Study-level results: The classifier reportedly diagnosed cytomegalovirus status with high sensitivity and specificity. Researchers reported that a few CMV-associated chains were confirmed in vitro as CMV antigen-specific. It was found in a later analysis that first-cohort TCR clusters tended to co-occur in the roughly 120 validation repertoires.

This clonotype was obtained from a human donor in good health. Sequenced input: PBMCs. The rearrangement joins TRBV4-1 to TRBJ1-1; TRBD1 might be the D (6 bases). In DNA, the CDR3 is TGCGCCAGCAGCCAGAAGCTCTTAGGGGGTTACACTGAAGCTTTCTTT. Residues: CASSQKLLGGYTEAFF.